Sequencing of this T cell receptor (beta chain) was carried out in a study of CD8 T cells in ankylosing spondylitis. Findings and caveats of the study: Several of the motif variants were reported before in synovial fluid and blood from reactive arthritis. Ankylosing spondylitis blood seemed to carry a telltale TCR beta motif made of several highly homologous variants.

Each CDR3 protein is one row after TCRdb ran MiXCR on the 5' RACE reads. The table has approximately 400,000 distinct CDR3 sequences, 17% seen once. This clonotype came up a few times. Its antigen is not identified. CDR3 length: 13 amino acids. The germline gives CDR1 SGHVS, CDR2 FNYEAQ. V shed 5 bases and J shed 10 bases, with 15 bases lying between them. This TCR was sampled from a male donor with ankylosing spondylitis. Specimen: blood, either unsorted or a sorted T cell fraction (not recorded which). The chain joins TRBV7-6 to TRBJ2-1; D is uncertain. CDR3 DNA sequence: TGTGCCAGCAGCCCCCGGGTGGGAAAGGAGCAGTTCTTC. It encodes CASSPRVGKEQFF.